This T cell receptor (beta chain) derives from a study of T cell responses to AZD1222 COVID-19 vaccine. For the study at large: Second doses were pooled across both intervals (about 4 or about 12 weeks).

As concerns this clone: Its specificity is unknown.

This table comes from immunoSEQ multiplex PCR, and its TCRdb copy is limited to in-frame clones, with some not included. Of 150,000 or so clones detected, about 87% appear once; the ten largest clones hold around 2.9%. Study conclusions and caveats: Two doses of AZD1222 preceded a rise in Spike-specific TCR breadth and depth. The repertoires were collected only after the peak T cell response.

The source of this sequence is an adult in good health. The sequencing used peripheral blood, collected on day 0 of AZD1222 vaccination.

The CDR3 DNA sequence: TGCGCCAGCAGCCAAGGGGTGGCCTACAATGAGCAGTTCTTC. Translated, it gives CASSQGVAYNEQFF. The rearrangement uses TRBV4-3 and TRBJ2-1; D is unresolved. The germline gives CDR1 LGHNA, CDR2 YSLEER. The CDR3 extends over 14 amino acids. The ends were cut back, 1 base at V and 2 bases at J, with 6 bases in the middle.